One sample yielded the 24 T cell receptor beta chains listed below, sequenced in a study of shared clonotypes between healthy human individuals. The repertoire was sequenced with immunoSEQ multiplex PCR; TCRdb's copy has only in-frame clones and lacks some. Of a few million clones listed, around nine tenths were seen once; the top ten hold around 0.14%. Sequenced: naive CD4+ T cells sorted from blood. Subset defined: CD45RA+ positively selected. Receptors were obtained from a man aged 18 to 29 in good health.

The V call is TRBV5-1, the J call TRBJ2-2; D possibly uses TRBD1 or TRBD2 (5 bases each). V was shortened by 3 bases and J by 5 bases, with 20 bases between the two germline ends. The CDR3 sequence is 17 residues long. From germline, CDR1 is SGHRS and CDR2 YFSETQ. Written as DNA, the CDR3 is TGCGCCAGCAGCTCCGGGGCAAGGGGATGGGGTACCGGGGAGCTGTTTTTT. Its translation: CASSSGARGWGTGELFF.

For the CDR3, the DNA is TGTGCCAGCAGTGAAGCACAGGGGGGAATTAACACTGAAGCTTTCTTT. Amino acids: CASSEAQGGINTEAFF. The rearrangement links TRBV25-1 to TRBJ1-1; 8 bases align to TRBD1. CDR1 MGHDK and CDR2 SYGVNS come from the germline V gene. The CDR3 is 16 amino acids. V lost 2 bases, J lost 2 bases, and 7 bases stayed unmatched.

The rearrangement links TRBV21-1 to TRBJ1-1; the D call TRBD1 from the table was never checked on the DNA. TRBV21-1 is given as a pseudogene. This CDR3 region has 19 residues. In DNA, the CDR3 is TGTGCCAGCAGCCTACTACCGGGCTGGGACAGGGTGGCGAGCACTGAAGCTTTCTTT. Translated: CASSLLPGWDRVASTEAFF.

J is TRBJ2-2 and V is TRBV28; 9 bases are a match to TRBD1. The germline CDR1 and CDR2 sequences are MDHEN and SYDVKM. After removal of 6 bases from V and 4 bases from J, the junction contained 9 bases not matched to a gene. The CDR3 length is 16 residues. The CDR3 is CASSLQGATGTGELFF. CDR3 nucleotides: TGTGCCAGCAGCCTACAGGGGGCCACGGGCACCGGGGAGCTGTTTTTT.

The chain combines TRBV7-2 with TRBJ2-7; tentative D call: TRBD1 (6 bases). The CDR3 runs 12 residues. The V end lost 5 bases, the J end lost 4 bases, and 9 bases lay between the germline ends. Germline-derived CDR1 and CDR2 are SGHTA and FQGNSA. This CDR3 is CASSVDRYEQYF. DNA of the CDR3: TGTGCCAGCAGCGTCGACAGGTACGAGCAGTACTTC.

V is TRBV18 and J is TRBJ2-3, with 8 bases that match TRBD1. CDR3 length: 16 amino acids. J was trimmed by 5 bases and V by 2 bases; bases with no gene match: 9. Germline V CDR1 and CDR2: KGHSH, LQKENI. The CDR3 DNA is TGTGCCAGCTCACCAATAGGCCAGGGGGCCAGAGATACGCAGTATTTT. Translating gives CASSPIGQGARDTQYF.

The chain employs TRBV10-3 and TRBJ2-3; 9 bases line up with TRBD2. The CDR3 loop spans 16 amino acids. Germline V gene lookup returns CDR1 ENHRY and CDR2 SYGVKD. V lost 9 bases to trimming and J lost 3 bases; unmatched junction nucleotides: 13. For the CDR3, the DNA is TGTGCCATGGCGAAGGTGGCGGGGGGGGAGACAGATACGCAGTATTTT. It encodes CAMAKVAGGETDTQYF.

The V and J genes are TRBV5-1 and TRBJ2-5, with 8 bases identical to TRBD2. Germline V gives CDR1 SGHRS, CDR2 YFSETQ. This CDR3 has 16 amino acids. J gave up 2 bases and V 0 bases, and 6 bases lay outside the gene matches. The chain's CDR3 is CASSLGTSIVQETQYF. In nucleotides, the CDR3 is TGCGCCAGCAGCTTGGGGACTAGCATCGTTCAAGAGACCCAGTACTTC.

The chain joins TRBV23-1 to TRBJ2-1; TRBD2 aligns across 10 bases. TRBV23-1 falls under the ORF class, with uncertain function. CDR3 size: 15 residues. V shed 4 bases, J shed 5 bases, and the junction held 5 bases outside the gene matches. CDR3 loop: CASSLSGGVHNEQFF. Here the CDR3 DNA reads TGCGCCAGCAGTCTGAGCGGGGGGGTTCACAATGAGCAGTTCTTC.

V usage is TRBV5-1 and J usage is TRBJ1-1; no clear D gene. The CDR3 length is 14 residues. Deletions cut 1 base from V and 3 bases from J, with 10 bases between. Germline-derived CDR1 and CDR2 are SGHRS and YFSETQ. The chain's CDR3 is CASSLSGSYTEAFF. CDR3 DNA: TGCGCCAGCAGCTTGTCCGGGTCGTACACTGAAGCTTTCTTT.

Notes on this clone: Germline and junction disagree at one end, which may indicate a read error. The V gene is TRBV7-7, the J gene TRBJ1-1; no reliable D call. This CDR3 contains 13 residues. Germline CDR1 and CDR2: SSHAT and FNYEAQ (reference sequence). The CDR3 region has the DNA TGTGCTAGCAGCGCCCAGGCGGGGACTGAAGCTTTCTTT. It is translated as CASSAQAGTEAFF.

This rearrangement joins TRBV6-5 to TRBJ1-2; tentative D call: TRBD1 (6 bases). CDR1 and CDR2 (germline): MNHEY, SVGAGI. The CDR3 spans 14 residues. Trimming left V 6 bases short and J 4 bases short, with 15 bases between. The CDR3 loop reads CASRYRASGYGYTF. In nucleotides, the CDR3 is TGTGCCAGCAGATACAGGGCCTCGGGCTATGGCTACACCTTC.

The V call is TRBV7-2, the J call TRBJ2-7; no firm D call. The CDR3 loop spans 15 amino acids. Looked up from germline, CDR1 is SGHTA and CDR2 is FQGNSA. With 5 bases removed from V and 0 bases from J, the gap between germline ends came to 14 bases. The CDR3 DNA reads as TGTGCCAGCAGCACTTACTTGATAAACTCCTACGAGCAGTACTTC. Protein: CASSTYLINSYEQYF.

The sample holds one count of this clone. The rearrangement uses TRBV25-1 and TRBJ2-1; 9 positions agree with TRBD2. The CDR3 loop spans 15 amino acids. V dropped 7 bases and J dropped 6; count of bases not matched to a gene: 10. Germline V lookup: CDR1 MGHDK, CDR2 SYGVNS. The CDR3 protein is CASTTAGGIGNEQFF. CDR3 DNA: TGTGCCAGCACCACTGCGGGAGGGATTGGCAATGAGCAGTTCTTC.

The V and J genes are TRBV6-1 and TRBJ2-7; 11 bases are shared with TRBD1. J lost 5 bases, V lost 6 bases, and 9 bases had no gene match. Germline CDR1 and CDR2: MNHNS and SASEGT. This CDR3 has 15 amino acids. The CDR3: CASRIEWTGGHEQYF. The CDR3 DNA reads TGTGCCAGCAGGATAGAATGGACAGGGGGCCACGAGCAGTACTTC.

The chain couples TRBV20-1 to TRBJ1-6; D is unclear. CDR3 size: 8 residues. V was clipped by 4 bases and J by 14 bases, with 3 bases between them. CDR1 DFQATT and CDR2 SNEGSKA come from the germline V gene (reference sequence). CDR3 sequence (DNA): TGCAGTGCTATGGCCCTCCACTTT. As protein: CSAMALHF.

V and J are TRBV29-1 and TRBJ2-1, with TRBD2 identical over 9 bases. The CDR3 contains 14 residues. Trimming removed 4 bases from V and 7 bases from J; junction bases left unmatched: 8. Germline V lookup: CDR1 SQVTM, CDR2 ANQGSEA. The CDR3 sequence: CSVVIAGDGNEQFF. CDR3 bases: TGCAGCGTTGTCATAGCGGGGGATGGAAATGAGCAGTTCTTC.

Of note for this clone: Other DNA sequences in this sample translate to the same CDR3. The rearrangement uses TRBV7-9 and TRBJ1-1; D is unresolved. The germline CDR1 and CDR2 sequences are SEHNR and FQNEAQ (reference sequence). The CDR3 sequence is 12 residues long. Deletions cut 6 bases from V and 4 bases from J, with 9 bases between. The CDR3, as DNA: TGTGCCAGCAGAGGTGAGGGCACTGAAGCTTTCTTT. Protein product: CASRGEGTEAFF.

This clone has only a few counts. The chain has TRBV9 and TRBJ1-4; no firm D call. The CDR3 has 13 residues. The V end lost 3 bases, the J end lost 8 bases, and 11 bases lay between the germline ends. Germline assignment: CDR1 SGDLS and CDR2 YYNGEE. The CDR3 loop reads CASSGEGGEKLFF. In DNA, the CDR3 is TGTGCCAGCAGCGGCGAGGGAGGGGAAAAACTGTTTTTT.

This rearrangement joins TRBV19 to TRBJ1-2; D is undetermined. Germline V gene lookup returns CDR1 LNHDA and CDR2 SQIVND (reference sequence). The CDR3 consists of 16 residues. The germline V and J ends were trimmed by 5 bases and 0 bases, with 16 bases remaining between them. CDR3 protein: CASSLTSGLANYGYTF. The CDR3, as DNA: TGTGCCAGTAGTCTGACGTCGGGCTTAGCTAACTATGGCTACACCTTC.

The chain couples TRBV5-4 to TRBJ2-5; 14 positions match TRBD2. The V gene's germline CDR1 is SGHNT and CDR2 YYREEE (reference sequence). V was pared by 4 bases and J by 9 bases, with 5 bases of the junction left unmatched. The CDR3 runs 14 residues. CDR3: CASSRGLAGEPQYF. The CDR3 coding sequence is TGTGCCAGCAGCCGGGGACTAGCGGGAGAACCCCAGTACTTC.

About this clone: Other DNA sequences within the sample encode an identical CDR3. The V and J genes are TRBV30 and TRBJ2-5, with a weak D call TRBD2 (5 bases). Deletions cut 1 base from V and 5 bases from J, with 8 bases between. There are 12 residues in the CDR3. Looked up from germline, CDR1 is GTSNPN and CDR2 is SVGIG (reference sequence). The CDR3 sequence is CAWSGAGETQYF. The CDR3 region has the DNA TGTGCCTGGAGTGGGGCGGGTGAGACCCAGTACTTC.

In its sample, this clone was seen once. V gene TRBV27 combines with J gene TRBJ1-5, with 8 bases fitting TRBD1. Germline V CDR1 and CDR2: MNHEY, SMNVEV (reference sequence). V lost 3 bases to trimming and J lost 7 bases; unmatched junction nucleotides: 8. The CDR3 runs to 15 residues. CDR3 sequence (DNA): TGTGCCAGCAGTTTTACAGGGGGAGTGGAGCAGCCCCAGCATTTT. It yields the protein CASSFTGGVEQPQHF.

V usage is TRBV6-1 and J usage is TRBJ1-4; no reliable D call. The germline CDR1 and CDR2 sequences are MNHNS and SASEGT. Trimming left V 1 base short and J 0 bases short, with 9 bases between. This CDR3 region has 16 residues. The CDR3 sequence: CASSEGLVATNEKLFF. The CDR3 region has the DNA TGTGCCAGCAGTGAAGGCCTCGTAGCAACTAATGAAAAACTGTTTTTT.